The rows below give T cell receptor beta chains drawn from one sample of a study of cytomegalovirus exposure and HLA in healthy donors. The data were produced by immunoSEQ multiplex PCR, yet TCRdb's version contains in-frame clones alone and is incomplete. The sample includes 130,000 to 150,000 clones, 75% to 90% seen only once; the top ten take roughly 2.8%. Specimen: PBMCs. These receptors all come from a woman under 40 in good health and CMV-seronegative. Each CDR3 is given with its conserved first and last residue. The D gene is left open where the match is weak. Clone size, where shown, is once, few, many, or a class for clones that have expanded.

d_call,clone_size,j_call,cdr3_length,v_call,cdr3_aa,cdr3_nt
TRBD2,-,TRBJ2-5,16,TRBV4-3,CASSQDGGAGGETQYF,TGCGCCAGCAGCCAAGATGGCGGGGCGGGAGGAGAGACCCAGTACTTC
-,-,TRBJ2-5,11,TRBV20-1,CSATKGETQYF,TGCAGTGCGACAAAAGGCGAGACCCAGTACTTC
TRBD1,-,TRBJ1-1,14,TRBV18,CASSPRTGNTEAFF,TGTGCCAGCTCACCACGGACAGGGAACACTGAAGCTTTCTTT
TRBD2,once,TRBJ2-2,16,TRBV5-4,CASSLDGGGVPGELFF,TGTGCCAGCAGCTTGGACGGCGGGGGGGTCCCCGGGGAGCTGTTTTTT
TRBD1,few,TRBJ1-1,15,TRBV10-3,CAISESGQGATEAFF,TGTGCCATCAGTGAGTCGGGTCAGGGGGCAACTGAAGCTTTCTTT
TRBD2,-,TRBJ2-3,15,TRBV11-2,CASSQAGGRADTQYF,TGTGCCAGCAGTCAAGCGGGGGGGCGGGCAGATACGCAGTATTTT
TRBD2,-,TRBJ2-1,14,TRBV5-5,CASSTRGGQDEQFF,TGTGCCAGCAGTACTCGGGGGGGGCAGGACGAGCAGTTCTTC
-,once,TRBJ1-5,14,TRBV6-9,CASSYDGHNQPQHF,TGTGCCAGCAGTTACGACGGACACAATCAGCCCCAGCATTTT
-,-,TRBJ2-3,14,TRBV7-2,CASSQGLRTDTQYF,TGTGCCAGCAGCCAAGGACTGCGCACAGATACGCAGTATTTT
TRBD2,-,TRBJ2-7,15,TRBV10-2,CASGGGPGGGYEQYF,TGCGCCAGCGGCGGGGGGCCCGGTGGAGGTTATGAGCAGTATTTC
-,-,TRBJ2-7,13,TRBV11-2,CASSSDRGNEQYF,TGTGCCAGCAGCTCCGATCGAGGGAACGAGCAGTACTTC
-,-,TRBJ2-7,15,TRBV4-3,CASSQGRGEPYEQYF,TGCGCCAGCAGCCAAGGGCGGGGTGAACCCTACGAGCAGTACTTC
-,-,TRBJ1-4,15,TRBV9,CASSPHRATNEKLFF,TGTGCCAGCAGCCCCCACAGGGCAACTAATGAAAAACTGTTTTTT
-,-,TRBJ1-3,14,TRBV29-1,CSVDEGGSGNTIYF,TGCAGCGTTGACGAGGGAGGCTCTGGAAACACCATATATTTT
-,-,TRBJ2-3,16,TRBV28,CASSFWAGLDTDTQYF,TGTGCCAGCAGTTTCTGGGCGGGACTCGACACAGATACGCAGTATTTT
-,-,TRBJ2-1,14,TRBV6-4,CASSLAGASNEQFF,TGTGCCAGCAGTTTGGCGGGGGCCTCCAATGAGCAGTTCTTC
-,-,TRBJ2-5,15,TRBV11-3,CASSLRQGQQETQYF,TGTGCCAGCAGCTTACGGCAGGGGCAACAAGAGACCCAGTACTTC
TRBD1,-,TRBJ2-7,15,TRBV19,CASSAGTGVTYEQYF,TGTGCCAGTAGTGCCGGGACAGGGGTGACCTACGAGCAGTACTTC
TRBD1,once,TRBJ2-7,15,TRBV28,CASSLPRQGSYEQYF,TGTGCCAGCAGTTTACCGAGACAGGGATCCTACGAGCAGTACTTC
-,-,TRBJ2-7,14,TRBV7-9,CSSSFGQGIYEQYF,TGTTCCAGCAGCTTCGGTCAGGGAATCTACGAGCAGTACTTC
-,-,TRBJ1-1,13,TRBV6-6,CASSYSGVTEAFF,TGTGCCAGCAGTTACTCCGGGGTGACTGAAGCTTTCTTT
-,-,TRBJ1-2,13,TRBV30,CAWRKGRDYGYTF,TGTGCCTGGAGAAAGGGGCGCGACTATGGCTACACCTTC
TRBD2,-,TRBJ2-1,20,TRBV9,CASSVDLLGGIYGSYNEQFF,TGTGCCAGCAGCGTAGACCTCCTGGGAGGGATCTACGGCTCCTACAATGAGCAGTTCTTC
TRBD2,-,TRBJ2-1,18,TRBV5-6,CASSAGLAGGLPYNEQFF,TGTGCCAGCAGCGCGGGACTAGCGGGGGGGCTCCCCTACAATGAGCAGTTCTTC
TRBD1,-,TRBJ1-2,13,TRBV11-1,CASSLGTGRGYTF,TGTGCCAGCAGCCTCGGGACAGGTCGTGGCTACACCTTC
-,once,TRBJ1-2,14,TRBV7-2,CASSLAEANYGYTF,TGTGCCAGCAGCTTAGCCGAGGCTAACTATGGCTACACCTTC
-,few,TRBJ1-5,15,TRBV2,CASSESVFEDQPQHF,TGTGCCAGCAGTGAATCGGTATTTGAAGATCAGCCCCAGCATTTT
TRBD2,-,TRBJ2-5,15,TRBV7-2,CASSSVAGGQETQYF,TGTGCCAGCAGCTCGGTAGCGGGGGGGCAAGAGACCCAGTACTTC
-,few,TRBJ2-6,14,TRBV10-3,CAISAVSGANVLTF,TGTGCCATCAGTGCGGTGTCGGGGGCCAACGTCCTGACTTTC
-,-,TRBJ2-7,16,TRBV19,CASSSPGDRSSYEQYF,TGTGCCAGTAGTTCTCCGGGGGATCGGAGCTCCTACGAGCAGTACTTC
TRBD1,-,TRBJ2-7,14,TRBV5-1,CASSVDRGNYEQYF,TGCGCCAGCAGCGTCGACAGGGGGAACTACGAGCAGTACTTC
TRBD2,-,TRBJ2-1,16,TRBV10-2,CASKLAGGPSYNEQFF,TGCGCCAGCAAACTAGCGGGGGGGCCCTCCTACAATGAGCAGTTCTTC